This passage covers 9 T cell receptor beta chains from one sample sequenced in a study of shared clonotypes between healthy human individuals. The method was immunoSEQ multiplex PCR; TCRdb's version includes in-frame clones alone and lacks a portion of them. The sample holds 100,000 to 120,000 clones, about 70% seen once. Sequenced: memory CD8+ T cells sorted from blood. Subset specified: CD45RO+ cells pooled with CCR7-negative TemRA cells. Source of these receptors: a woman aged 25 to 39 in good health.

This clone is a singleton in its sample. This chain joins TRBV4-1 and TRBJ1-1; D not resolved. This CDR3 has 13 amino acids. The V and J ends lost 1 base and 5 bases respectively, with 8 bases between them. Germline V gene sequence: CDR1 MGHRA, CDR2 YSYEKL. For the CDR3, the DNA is TGCGCCAGCAGCCAAGGTGAGTGGACTGAAGCTTTCTTT. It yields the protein CASSQGEWTEAFF.

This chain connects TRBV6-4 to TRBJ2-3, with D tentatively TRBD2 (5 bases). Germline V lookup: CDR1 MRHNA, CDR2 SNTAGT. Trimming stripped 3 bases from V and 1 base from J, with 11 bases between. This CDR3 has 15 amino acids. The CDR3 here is CASSEQAGGTDTQYF. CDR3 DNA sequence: TGTGCCAGCAGTGAACAAGCCGGGGGCACAGATACGCAGTATTTT.

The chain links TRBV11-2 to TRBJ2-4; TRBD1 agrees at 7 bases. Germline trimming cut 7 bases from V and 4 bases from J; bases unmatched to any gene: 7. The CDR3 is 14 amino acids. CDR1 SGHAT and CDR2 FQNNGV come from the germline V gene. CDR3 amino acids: CASTLPGQKNIQYF. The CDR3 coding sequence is TGTGCCAGCACCCTCCCGGGACAGAAAAACATTCAGTACTTC.

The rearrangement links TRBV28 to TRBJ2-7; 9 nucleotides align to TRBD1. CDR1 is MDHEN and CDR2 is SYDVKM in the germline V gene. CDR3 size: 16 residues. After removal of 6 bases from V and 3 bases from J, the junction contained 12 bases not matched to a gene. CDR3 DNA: TGTGCCAGCAGGCGGACAGGGGAAAGACAAAGCTACGAGCAGTACTTC. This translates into CASRRTGERQSYEQYF. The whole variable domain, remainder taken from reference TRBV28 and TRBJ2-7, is DVKVTQSSRYLVKRTGEKVFLECVQDMDHENMFWYRQDPGLGLRLIYFSYDVKMKEKGDIPEGYSVSREKKERFSLILESASTNQTSMYLCASRRTGERQSYEQYFGPGTRLTVT.

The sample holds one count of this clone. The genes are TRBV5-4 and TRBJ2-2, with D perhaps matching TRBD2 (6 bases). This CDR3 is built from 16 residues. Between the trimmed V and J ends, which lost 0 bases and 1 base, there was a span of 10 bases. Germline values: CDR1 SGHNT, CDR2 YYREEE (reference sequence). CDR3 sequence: CASSLESGWNTGELFF. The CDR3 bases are TGTGCCAGCAGCTTGGAAAGCGGGTGGAACACCGGGGAGCTGTTTTTT.

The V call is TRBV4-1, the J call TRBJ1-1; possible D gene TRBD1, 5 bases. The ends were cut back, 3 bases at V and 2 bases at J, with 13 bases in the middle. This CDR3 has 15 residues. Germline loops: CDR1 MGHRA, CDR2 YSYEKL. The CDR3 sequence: CASSQLSRVNTEAFF. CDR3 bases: TGCGCCAGCAGCCAGCTCTCCAGGGTTAACACTGAAGCTTTCTTT.

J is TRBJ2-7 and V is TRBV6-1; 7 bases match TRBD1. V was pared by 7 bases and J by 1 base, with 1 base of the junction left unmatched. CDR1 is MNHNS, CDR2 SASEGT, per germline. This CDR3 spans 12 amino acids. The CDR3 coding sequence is TGTGCCAGCAACAGGGGATCCTACGAGCAGTACTTC. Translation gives CASNRGSYEQYF.

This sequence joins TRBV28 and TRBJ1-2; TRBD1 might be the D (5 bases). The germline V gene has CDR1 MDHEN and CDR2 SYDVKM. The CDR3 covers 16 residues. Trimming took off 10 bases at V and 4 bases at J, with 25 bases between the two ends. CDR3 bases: TGTGCCACCCTGGGGGGATACGAAAAACGTCGCTATGGCTACACCTTC. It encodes CATLGGYEKRRYGYTF.

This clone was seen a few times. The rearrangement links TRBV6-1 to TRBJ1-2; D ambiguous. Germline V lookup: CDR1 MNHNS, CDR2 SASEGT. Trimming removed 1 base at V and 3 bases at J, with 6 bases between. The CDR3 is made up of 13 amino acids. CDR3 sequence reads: CASSEEVHYGYTF. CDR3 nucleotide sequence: TGTGCCAGCAGTGAAGAGGTACACTATGGCTACACCTTC.